This T cell receptor (beta chain) was captured in a study of neoadjuvant anti-PD-1 for oral cavity cancer (TCRdb year 2021). Background on the whole study: Patients mostly received three to four biweekly doses of nivolumab at 3 mg/kg before curative-intent surgical resection. A fourth nivolumab dose was given around day 43 to patients without progression, and definitive surgical resection was performed in those patients on days 50-56. Responders were defined as patients with complete response, partial response or stable disease by RECIST 1.1; non-responders were defined as patients with progression. The parent correlative cohort included over nine patients, with a 33% response rate. Points the paper makes about the study in general: Only a few patients per response group were included in the TCR analyses, and the authors called for validation in larger cohorts. Larger post-treatment sizes of preexisting intratumoral clones correlated with greater tumor shrinkage, suggesting expansion of preexisting clones contributed to response. Higher pretreatment blood Treg/Th17 ratios correlated with both higher pretreatment blood TCRbeta clonality and lower post-treatment tumor TCRbeta clonality.

For survey sequencing, tumor libraries mostly used about 4.6 ug of input genomic DNA, with two replicates for each sample. The immunoSEQ hsTCRbeta kit was used to prepare TCRbeta libraries, following the manufacturer's instructions. The finished libraries were brought together in one pool at roughly 3 nM, which was then read using an Illumina NovaSeq 6000 S4 flow cell. Concerning the study's data processing: The immunoSEQ Analyzer handled quality control and preprocessing of the raw data. The analysis was limited to productive rearrangements, and each clonotype was defined by a unique CDR3 amino acid sequence. Repertoire clonality was estimated as the Gini-Simpson index, which was calculated using the R package tcR. Student's t test was used to compare Gini indices, while Pearson correlation assessed associations with tumor size change. The table was pulled from immuneACCESS by TCRdb, which kept in-frame rearrangements only. Such tables lose some clones; where checked, under half of the loss comes from unresolved V genes, and the rest has no known cause. V and J calls and clone size are as listed in that table; D and trimming were resolved from the DNA. The sample records tens of thousands of clones, more than 35% of which are singletons. Around 15% of the sample is in the top ten clones.

This clone has a single count. The antigen it binds to is not known. Base quality data are lacking; no much larger clone is found one base away. CDR1 and CDR2, per the germline V gene, are SGHRS and YFSETQ. From its cysteine to its phenylalanine, the CDR3 spans 18 amino acids. CDR3 DNA is the only sequence kept; it has 54 bases, read in frame from the first base. V lost 3 bases and J lost 4 bases, and the count of bases not matched to a germline gene is 11. In the paper's terms, the time point label means: after neoadjuvant nivolumab, at surgical resection. Patients were newly diagnosed with stage II-IVA oral cavity squamous cell carcinoma and had received no prior systemic or radiation treatment. The cohort was composed of patients with HPV-negative, locally advanced oral cavity squamous cell carcinoma. Samples were obtained from a longitudinal correlative study of a single-arm phase II trial of neoadjuvant nivolumab in oral cavity squamous cell carcinoma. Subject-matched pre- and post-treatment PBMCs and tumors from three responders and three non-responders underwent genomic DNA-based TCRbeta sequencing. The Maxwell RSC DNA from Tissue kit was used to isolate genomic DNA from tumor tissue.

The sample consisted of tumor tissue, taken after nivolumab (anti-PD-1) treatment. This chain joins TRBV5-1 to TRBJ2-3, with 13 junctional bases fitting TRBD2. The sequence was obtained from a person aged 40 to 85 with oral cavity squamous cell carcinoma. The nucleotides read TGCGCCAGCAGCTCTCGACTAGCGGGGGGAGTCCGATCAGATACGCAGTATTTT. Translated, it gives CASSSRLAGGVRSDTQYF.